These 11 T cell receptor beta chains originate from one sample sequenced in a study of blood T cells in healthy people across ages. Primers used in a second PCR of roughly 6 to 11 cycles were a sample-barcoded 5' primer and a J-beta primer mix. A single record per CDR3 protein comes from TCRdb applying MiXCR to the 5' RACE reads. This table holds 650,000 to 800,000 distinct CDR3 sequences, approximately 52% found once. Sample: blood. The receptors here all came from a woman older than 75 in good health.

V gene TRBV30 combines with J gene TRBJ2-1, with D uncertain. Germline V gene data show CDR1 as GTSNPN and CDR2 as SVGIG (reference sequence). There are 12 residues in the CDR3. V shed 2 bases and J shed 6 bases, with 8 bases lying between them. The CDR3 DNA sequence: TGTGCCTGGAGTCGAGGAAGCAATGAGCAGTTCTTC. Translation gives CAWSRGSNEQFF.

V usage is TRBV20-1 and J usage is TRBJ1-2; TRBD1 aligns across 7 bases. Germline assignment: CDR1 DFQATT and CDR2 SNEGSKA (reference sequence). V shed 2 bases and J 1 base; nucleotides not matched to a gene: 7. CDR3 length equals 15 residues. Written as DNA, the CDR3 is TGCAGTGCTAGAAATCGGGGACAGATTAACTATGGCTACACCTTC. It codes for CSARNRGQINYGYTF.

The chain has TRBV7-9 and TRBJ2-7; 14 bases are shared with TRBD2. CDR3 size: 17 residues. From germline, CDR1 is SEHNR and CDR2 FQNEAQ (reference sequence). V dropped 5 bases and J dropped 6; count of bases not matched to a gene: 12. The CDR3 DNA sequence: TGTGCCAGCAGCCATGGGGGACTAGCGGGAGTGGGCGGCGAGCAGTACTTC. Protein product: CASSHGGLAGVGGEQYF.

This chain uses TRBV7-6 with TRBJ2-6; unclear D gene. Looked up from germline, CDR1 is SGHVS and CDR2 is FNYEAQ. V lost 5 bases and J lost 0, with 8 bases in between. The CDR3 sequence is 15 residues long. CDR3 nucleotides: TGTGCCAGCAGCCCAATTTTCTCTGGGGCCAACGTCCTGACTTTC. Protein: CASSPIFSGANVLTF.

V and J are TRBV7-9 and TRBJ1-1, with D tentatively TRBD1 (5 bases). The CDR3 sequence is 12 residues long. Germline V gene data show CDR1 as SEHNR and CDR2 as FQNEAQ (reference sequence). Trimming stripped 4 bases from V and 12 bases from J, with 15 bases between. The CDR3 loop reads CASSSAGTGTFF. CDR3 nucleotides: TGTGCCAGCAGCTCCGCCGGGACTGGGACTTTCTTT.

This chain uses TRBV20-1 with TRBJ2-7, with D maybe TRBD1 (5 bases). Trimming pared 4 bases from V and 4 bases from J, leaving 17 bases between. This CDR3 is 14 amino acids long. Germline V CDR1 and CDR2: DFQATT, SNEGSKA (reference sequence). The CDR3 sequence: CSATPEGATYEQYF. CDR3 coding DNA: TGCAGTGCTACTCCCGAAGGGGCGACTTACGAGCAGTACTTC.

On this clonotype itself: An end of the junction does not agree with germline; a read error may underlie this. The chain uses TRBV10-2 and TRBJ1-1; tentative D call: TRBD1 (5 bases). The CDR3 is made up of 13 amino acids. Germline V gene sequence: CDR1 WSHSY, CDR2 SAAADI. The CDR3 sequence is CVSRPSGGAEAFF. CDR3 in DNA: TGCGTCAGCAGACCAAGCGGGGGGGCTGAAGCTTTCTTT.

The chain recombines TRBV20-1 with TRBJ2-3; the match to TRBD2 covers 9 bases. Looked up from germline, CDR1 is DFQATT and CDR2 is SNEGSKA (reference sequence). CDR3 length: 15 residues. V shed 3 bases, J shed 2 bases, and the junction held 6 bases outside the gene matches. CDR3 bases: TGCAGTGCTAGTGTGCTAGCGGGGCACACAGATACGCAGTATTTT. Its protein is CSASVLAGHTDTQYF.

This clonotype was seen repeatedly, ten times or more. V is TRBV7-9 and J is TRBJ2-5; TRBD2 might be the D (6 bases). Trimming left V 2 bases short and J 5 bases short, with 12 bases between. CDR1 and CDR2 from the germline V gene are SEHNR and FQNEAQ (reference sequence). The length of the CDR3 is 14 residues. The CDR3 protein is CASSLRLAQETQYF. The CDR3, as DNA: TGTGCCAGCAGCTTAAGGCTAGCGCAGGAGACCCAGTACTTC.

Concerning this clonotype itself: A read error may be the cause here, since a much bigger clone is one base away. This CDR3 fails to terminate in the conserved phenylalanine or tryptophan, so it likely reflects a read error. The chain links TRBV20-1 to TRBJ2-5; D possibly corresponds to TRBD1 (6 bases). CDR3 length: 14 amino acids. Germline V CDR1 and CDR2: DFQATT, SNEGSKA (reference sequence). V dropped 3 bases and J dropped 0 bases, with 11 bases sitting between them. The CDR3 region is CSAREDSYQETQYY. Here the CDR3 DNA reads TGCAGTGCTAGGGAGGACAGCTACCAAGAGACCCAGTACTAC.

The rearrangement joins TRBV5-1 to TRBJ2-3, with 7 bases matching TRBD1. CDR1 SGHRS and CDR2 YFSETQ come from the germline V gene. Germline trimming cut 4 bases from V and 2 bases from J; bases unmatched to any gene: 10. The CDR3 runs 16 residues. CDR3 protein: CASSPGQANPTDTQYF. The CDR3 region has the DNA TGCGCCAGCAGCCCCGGACAGGCAAACCCCACAGATACGCAGTATTTT.